This T cell receptor (beta chain) emerged from a study of blood T cell repertoires in COVID-19. Whole-study context: Acute-phase and convalescent COVID-19 samples originated in the United States, Italy and Spain. In each case, the material was cDNA or gDNA derived from T cells, B-cell-depleted T cells, or PBMCs.

Original analysis: Reference gene primer amplification gave estimated nucleated cell counts. Method: immunoSEQ multiplex PCR; TCRdb's copy keeps in-frame clones and lacks some. V and J calls and clone size follow that table, whereas D and trimming were derived from the DNA. Of around 220,000 clones in the sample, 88% are singletons; the top ten hold more than 1.4%. The CDR3 spans 15 residues. The germline V and J ends were trimmed by 0 bases and 0 bases, with 8 bases remaining between them. CDR1 and CDR2 (germline): LNHNV, YYDKDF (reference sequence). The chain is built from TRBV15 and TRBJ1-1; D is unclear. Sequenced: peripheral blood. The sequence was obtained from a man between 18 and 29 years old with active or convalescent COVID-19. The DNA for the CDR3 is TGTGCCACCAGCAGAGATGGGAGCCTGAACACTGAAGCTTTCTTT. It codes for CATSRDGSLNTEAFF.